This passage covers 19 T cell receptor beta chains from one sample sequenced in a study of Ad26.COV2.S vaccination and SARS-CoV-2 variants. TCRdb keeps only in-frame clones here, not all; method: immunoSEQ multiplex PCR. The table records under 95,000 clones, approximately 77% of them present only once. This material consisted of peripheral blood, taken after recovery from COVID-19. Receptors originate from a human donor who had recovered from COVID-19.

This rearrangement joins TRBV7-8 to TRBJ1-4; 7 nucleotides agree with TRBD1. The CDR3 runs 15 residues. The ends lost 5 bases at V and 7 bases at J; junction bases unmatched: 10. Germline assignment: CDR1 SGHVS and CDR2 FQNEAQ. The CDR3 bases are TGTGCCAGCAGCGGAACGGGACAGTCTAGTGAAAAACTGTTTTTT. Its protein product is CASSGTGQSSEKLFF. Using reference TRBV7-8 and TRBJ1-4 for the parts outside the CDR3, the full variable domain is GAGVSQSPRYKVAKRGQDVALRCDPISGHVSLFWYQQALGQGPEFLTYFQNEAQLDKSGLPSDRFFAERPEGSVSTLKIQRTQQEDSAVYLCASSGTGQSSEKLFFGSGTQLSVL.

The chain recombines TRBV3-1 (or the pseudogene TRBV3-2) with TRBJ2-3, with 12 bases identical to TRBD2. The V segment lost 4 bases and the J segment 5 bases; nucleotides outside the gene matches: 7. Germline CDR1 and CDR2: LGHDT and YNNKEL (reference sequence). This CDR3 comprises 16 residues. CDR3 sequence reads: CASSRLLAGGVDTQYF. As DNA, the CDR3 is TGTGCCAGCAGCCGCCTACTAGCGGGAGGTGTAGATACGCAGTATTTT.

V and J are TRBV9 and TRBJ2-3, with D perhaps matching TRBD1 (7 bases). CDR3 length: 15 amino acids. The V and J ends lost 0 bases and 4 bases respectively, with 12 bases between them. Germline loops: CDR1 SGDLS, CDR2 YYNGEE. The CDR3 here is CASSVGGRGADTQYF. For the CDR3, the DNA is TGTGCCAGCAGCGTAGGTGGCAGGGGGGCAGATACGCAGTATTTT.

The sample holds one count of this clone. CDR3 in DNA: TGTGCCAGCAGGCCCCTCGACCGGAACACTGAAGCTTTCTTT. Its translation: CASRPLDRNTEAFF. This rearrangement joins TRBV28 to TRBJ1-1; no clear D gene. The CDR3 has 14 amino acids. The ends were cut back, 6 bases at V and 1 base at J, with 12 bases in the middle. CDR1 is MDHEN and CDR2 is SYDVKM in the germline V gene.

The CDR3 DNA is TGTGCCATCAGTCCATCGACCGGGGAGCTGTTTTTT. Protein: CAISPSTGELFF. This chain uses TRBV10-3 with TRBJ2-2; D not resolved. This CDR3 spans 12 amino acids. The V and J ends lost 5 bases and 5 bases respectively, with 6 bases between them. CDR1 and CDR2 (germline): ENHRY, SYGVKD.

This clone was seen once. V and J are TRBV6-5 and TRBJ2-5; TRBD1 matches 11 bases. CDR1 is MNHEY, CDR2 SVGAGI, per germline. The CDR3 runs 15 residues. V was clipped by 8 bases and J by 5 bases; unmatched bases: 10. The CDR3 DNA reads TGTGCCAGCCTTCCGGGACAGGGGGTTTGGGAGACCCAGTACTTC. It codes for CASLPGQGVWETQYF.

The rearrangement links TRBV28 to TRBJ2-3; D might be TRBD2 (6 bases). Germline V CDR1 and CDR2: MDHEN, SYDVKM. V was clipped by 2 bases and J by 0 bases, with 15 bases between them. The CDR3 runs to 17 residues. CDR3 amino acids: CASSLVGGPTSTDTQYF. The CDR3 bases are TGTGCCAGCAGTTTAGTCGGGGGACCAACTAGCACAGATACGCAGTATTTT.

The rearrangement uses TRBV5-4 and TRBJ2-7; 8 nucleotides agree with TRBD1. Trimming cost V 2 bases and J 2 bases; bases outside gene matches: 3. CDR1 and CDR2 from the germline V gene are SGHNT and YYREEE (reference sequence). CDR3 length: 14 amino acids. The CDR3 DNA follows: TGTGCCAGCAGCTTCAGGGGGCGACCCTACGAGCAGTACTTC. This gives the protein CASSFRGRPYEQYF.

This clone was counted once. The chain has TRBV5-3 and TRBJ1-1; D perhaps matches TRBD1 (5 bases). TRBV5-3 is an ORF, and what it does is uncertain. Trimming removed 1 base at V and 6 bases at J, with 16 bases between. This CDR3 region has 15 residues. CDR3 bases: TGTGCCAGAAGCTTGCTACCGGGACTGGGTCCTGAAGCTTTCTTT. This encodes CARSLLPGLGPEAFF.

The chain couples TRBV28 to TRBJ2-2; 10 positions match TRBD1. Trimming removed 3 bases from V and 5 bases from J; junction bases left unmatched: 15. Germline V gene lookup returns CDR1 MDHEN and CDR2 SYDVKM. There are 19 residues in the CDR3. CDR3 nucleotide sequence: TGTGCCAGCAGTTTCCCGGCGACGGGACAGGGGTTAGTTACCGGGGAGCTGTTTTTT. This translates into CASSFPATGQGLVTGELFF.

The genes are TRBV19 and TRBJ2-7, with TRBD2 matching over 10 bases. This CDR3 spans 14 amino acids. The junction had 11 bases not matched to a gene; V was cut back by 11 bases and J by 4 bases. Looked up from germline, CDR1 is LNHDA and CDR2 is SQIVND (reference sequence). The CDR3 DNA reads TGTGCCTCAGCATGGGCTAGCGGGAGTTACGAGCAGTACTTC. Translating gives CASAWASGSYEQYF.

J is TRBJ1-4 and V is TRBV6-1; D gene uncertain. V was pared by 2 bases and J by 1 base, with 11 bases between. CDR3 length: 16 amino acids. Germline V gives CDR1 MNHNS, CDR2 SASEGT. The CDR3 loop is CASSEIGGRTNEKLFF. For the CDR3, the DNA is TGTGCCAGCAGTGAAATAGGAGGGCGAACTAATGAAAAACTGTTTTTT.

The chain has TRBV5-1 and TRBJ2-7, with TRBD2 matching over 7 bases. Per germline, CDR1 SGHRS and CDR2 YFSETQ. The CDR3 runs to 16 residues. With 0 bases clipped from V and 0 bases from J, the junction kept 6 bases outside the gene matches. CDR3 amino acids: CASSLASGSLSYEQYF. For the CDR3, the DNA is TGCGCCAGCAGCTTGGCTAGCGGCAGCCTCTCCTACGAGCAGTACTTC.

The J gene is TRBJ2-7, the V gene TRBV7-9, with TRBD1 matching over 9 bases. V dropped 4 bases and J dropped 6; count of bases not matched to a gene: 10. The germline V gene encodes CDR1 SEHNR and CDR2 FQNEAQ (reference sequence). There are 15 residues in the CDR3. The CDR3: CASSSPGTGKSEQYF. CDR3 nucleotides: TGTGCCAGCAGCTCCCCAGGGACAGGGAAGAGCGAGCAGTACTTC. Drawing the rest from reference TRBV7-9 and TRBJ2-7, the complete variable domain is DTGVSQNPRHKITKRGQNVTFRCDPISEHNRLYWYRQTLGQGPEFLTYFQNEAQLEKSRLLSDRFSAERPKGSFSTLEIQRTEQGDSAMYLCASSSPGTGKSEQYFGPGTRLTVT.

This clone was found a few times. V usage is TRBV5-6 and J usage is TRBJ2-2; 10 bases fit TRBD1. Looked up from germline, CDR1 is SGHDT and CDR2 is YYEEEE. This CDR3 spans 18 amino acids. V lost 4 bases to trimming and J lost 5 bases; unmatched junction nucleotides: 14. For the CDR3, the DNA is TGTGCCAGCAGCCATTACATACCGGGACAGGGGCGGACCGGGGAGCTGTTTTTT. Amino acids: CASSHYIPGQGRTGELFF.

Only a few counts were recorded for this clone. This chain joins TRBV7-2 and TRBJ1-5, with a possible D match to TRBD1 (6 bases). Germline V gene sequence: CDR1 SGHTA, CDR2 FQGNSA. The CDR3 covers 15 residues. Trimming pared 2 bases from V and 7 bases from J, leaving 15 bases between. The CDR3 here is CASSLLRGWEQPQHF. Here the CDR3 DNA reads TGTGCCAGCAGCTTATTAAGGGGGTGGGAGCAGCCCCAGCATTTT. Looking up the rest from reference TRBV7-2 and TRBJ1-5 gives the full variable domain: GAGVSQSPSNKVTEKGKDVELRCDPISGHTALYWYRQSLGQGLEFLIYFQGNSAPDKSGLPSDRFSAERTGGSVSTLTIQRTQQEDSAVYLCASSLLRGWEQPQHFGDGTRLSIL.

CDR3 nucleotides: TGTGCCAGCAGTTTGATGGAGGGCTCCTACGAGCAGTACTTC. This encodes CASSLMEGSYEQYF. J is TRBJ2-7 and V is TRBV28, with D perhaps TRBD2 (6 bases). Germline values: CDR1 MDHEN, CDR2 SYDVKM. Trimming left V 3 bases short and J 0 bases short, with 9 bases between. The CDR3 covers 14 residues.

This sequence joins TRBV4-1 and TRBJ2-7, with D maybe TRBD2 (6 bases). The CDR3 totals 13 residues. Trimming took off 4 bases at V and 2 bases at J, with 9 bases between the two ends. Germline-derived CDR1 and CDR2 are MGHRA and YSYEKL. The CDR3: CASSPASAYEQYF. The CDR3 bases are TGCGCCAGCAGCCCCGCTAGCGCCTACGAGCAGTACTTC.

This clone showed up just once. This CDR3 is CASSKPGLPQHF. The CDR3 DNA sequence: TGTGCCAGCAGTAAACCGGGGTTGCCCCAGCATTTT. The chain has TRBV6-5 and TRBJ1-5; D not certain. V was cut by 5 bases and J by 9 bases, with 11 bases left in between. The V gene's germline CDR1 is MNHEY and CDR2 SVGAGI. CDR3 length: 12 residues.